The clone carrying this T cell receptor (beta chain) was detected many times. No antigen is known for it. This sample was included in a study of neurological immune-mediated disorders. Whole-study results and caveats: The study found the most TCR clonal expansion in HTLV-1-associated myelopathy and the least in multiple sclerosis, below healthy controls.

cDNA synthesis was performed by 5'RACE with 10-nucleotide random UMIs. Per sequencing run, 15-18 subjects together gave over 200 million TCR-beta sequences. One entry per CDR3 protein results from TCRdb running MiXCR on the 5' RACE reads. The data show fewer than 40,000 distinct CDR3 sequences, roughly 13% seen once. Time point indicated: technical triplicate 2. CD4+ or CD8+ T cells, more than 750,000 per library, were used for sorted libraries. Trimming removed 1 base at V and 10 bases at J, with 7 bases between. Germline CDR1 MNHNS, CDR2 SASEGT. This CDR3 is 11 amino acids long. This receptor was taken from a female donor with HTLV-1-associated myelopathy (HAM/TSP). The chain links TRBV6-1 to TRBJ1-1; D unclear. Specimen: CD4+ T cells from blood. CDR3 sequence reads: CASSEGWRAFF. DNA of the CDR3: TGTGCCAGCAGTGAAGGTTGGCGAGCTTTCTTT.